The 16 T cell receptor beta chains given below trace back to one sample, sequenced in a study of T cell changes during pregnancy in multiple sclerosis (dated by TCRdb to the late 2010s). Library method: the immunoSEQ multiplex PCR assay. The table comes from immuneACCESS by way of TCRdb, which keeps in-frame sequences with V and J called. Part of the clones is missing from these tables; in studies checked, under half for an unresolved V gene and the rest for unknown reasons. Here the sample has about 59,000 clones; around 94% occur a single time. The leading ten clones occupy about 2.6% of the sample. The sequencing here drew on CD8+ T cells from peripheral blood mononuclear cells, taken after pregnancy. Receptors originate from a female donor with multiple sclerosis, enrolled in a pregnancy study.

J is TRBJ1-1 and V is TRBV6-4; the D is unclear. The CDR3 totals 18 residues. Germline CDR1 is MRHNA and CDR2 is SNTAGT. The germline V and J ends were trimmed by 10 bases and 1 base, with 28 bases remaining between them. The DNA of the CDR3 is TGTGCCATCCTGGATCTCGACGGGATCCGGGGAACGAACACTGAAGCTTTCTTT. Amino acids: CAILDLDGIRGTNTEAFF.

V gene TRBV6-1 combines with J gene TRBJ2-3; maybe TRBD1 (6 bases). The CDR3 totals 18 residues. The V gene lost 3 bases and the J gene lost 5 bases, with 24 bases spanning the gap. CDR1 and CDR2 (germline): MNHNS, SASEGT. The CDR3 sequence: CASSDRPAGDSRVDTQYF. In DNA form, the CDR3 reads TGTGCCAGCAGTGACAGACCCGCAGGGGATTCGAGGGTAGATACGCAGTATTTT.

The chain recombines TRBV7-6 with TRBJ2-5, with a tentative D call TRBD1 (7 bases). Germline V gene lookup returns CDR1 SGHVS and CDR2 FNYEAQ. The CDR3 sequence is 15 residues long. The V end was cut by 5 bases, the J end by 0 bases, with 13 bases between. In DNA, the CDR3 is TGTGCCAGCAGCGCGACAGGGAGGTACCAAGAGACCCAGTACTTC. Encoded protein: CASSATGRYQETQYF.

The rearrangement links TRBV7-9 to TRBJ2-7; 7 bases are shared with TRBD2. Germline V lookup: CDR1 SEHNR, CDR2 FQNEAQ (reference sequence). Unmatched junction bases numbered 3, after V lost 4 bases and J lost 3 bases. CDR3 length: 13 residues. CDR3: CASSSLAVYEQYF. As DNA, the CDR3 is TGTGCCAGCAGCTCGCTAGCGGTCTACGAGCAGTACTTC.

The rearrangement links TRBV5-1 to TRBJ1-2; D possibly corresponds to TRBD1 (6 bases). Trimming left V 0 bases short and J 0 bases short, with 9 bases between. The CDR3 length is 15 residues. Looked up from germline, CDR1 is SGHRS and CDR2 is YFSETQ. The CDR3 DNA reads as TGCGCCAGCAGCTTGGCCGGGACAACTAACTATGGCTACACCTTC. As protein: CASSLAGTTNYGYTF.

The chain uses TRBV12-5 and TRBJ2-7, with 9 positions matching TRBD2. The CDR3 spans 13 residues. CDR1 is LGHNT and CDR2 is FRNRAP in the germline V gene. The CDR3 DNA sequence: TGTGCTAGTGGTTTGGTACTGGGGCTAGCGGGACGAGTC. As protein: CASGLVLGLAGRV.

The chain joins TRBV7-9 to TRBJ2-1; maybe TRBD2 (5 bases). Trimming removed 2 bases at V and 5 bases at J, with 22 bases between. CDR3 size: 18 residues. Germline lookup yields CDR1 SEHNR and CDR2 FQNEAQ (reference sequence). CDR3 in DNA: TGTGCCAGCAGCTTAATTGCTGCGGGCGGACTGACCGACAATGAGCAGTTCTTC. Its translation is CASSLIAAGGLTDNEQFF.

This rearrangement joins TRBV7-6 to TRBJ2-3; D gene ambiguous. Deletions cut 2 bases from V and 0 bases from J, with 12 bases between. Germline values: CDR1 SGHVS, CDR2 FNYEAQ. This CDR3 comprises 16 residues. The CDR3 loop reads CASSLISASSTDTQYF. In DNA, the CDR3 is TGTGCCAGCAGCTTAATCAGCGCTTCTAGCACAGATACGCAGTATTTT. The full variable domain, with the rest looked up from reference TRBV7-6 and TRBJ2-3, is GAGVSQSPRYKVTKRGQDVALRCDPISGHVSLYWYRQALGQGPEFLTYFNYEAQQDKSGLPNDRFSAERPEGSISTLTIQRTEQRDSAMYRCASSLISASSTDTQYFGPGTRLTVL.

V is TRBV6-5 and J is TRBJ1-2; a possible D gene is TRBD1 (5 bases). CDR1 MNHEY and CDR2 SVGAGI come from the germline V gene. V was clipped by 0 bases and J by 6 bases, with 11 bases between them. The CDR3 runs to 14 residues. CDR3 loop: CASSYSQGLDGYTF. As DNA, the CDR3 is TGTGCCAGCAGTTACTCCCAGGGTTTGGATGGCTACACCTTC.

This chain links TRBV5-1 with TRBJ2-2; 10 bases map to TRBD1. Per the germline V gene, CDR1 is SGHRS and CDR2 is YFSETQ. V gave up 4 bases and J gave up 6 bases; unmatched junction bases: 6. The CDR3 consists of 15 residues. The CDR3 region has the DNA TGCGCCAGCAGCGAAGGACAGGGGGTGGCCGGGGAGCTGTTTTTT. This gives the protein CASSEGQGVAGELFF. Full variable domain (missing parts from reference TRBV5-1 and TRBJ2-2): KAGVTQTPRYLIKTRGQQVTLSCSPISGHRSVSWYQQTPGQGLQFLFEYFSETQRNKGNFPGRFSGRQFSNSRSEMNVSTLELGDSALYLCASSEGQGVAGELFFGEGSRLTVL.

The V call is TRBV6-5, the J call TRBJ2-3; TRBD1 matches 11 bases. The V and J ends lost 4 bases and 11 bases, in that order; junction bases with no gene match: 11. CDR3 length: 15 amino acids. Germline CDR1 is MNHEY and CDR2 is SVGAGI. CDR3 bases: TGTGCCAGCAGTTTAACTGGACAGGGGGCGGGTAGGCAGTATTTT. Amino acid sequence: CASSLTGQGAGRQYF.

V and J are TRBV9 and TRBJ2-2; 13 bases map to TRBD2. The length of the CDR3 is 17 residues. J gave up 8 bases and V 5 bases, and 12 bases lay outside the gene matches. Germline lookup yields CDR1 SGDLS and CDR2 YYNGEE. CDR3 loop: CASRPGLAGSRGGELFF. In DNA, the CDR3 is TGTGCCAGCAGACCGGGACTAGCGGGATCTCGGGGGGGGGAGCTGTTTTTT.

The chain recombines TRBV27 with TRBJ2-7, with D hard to call. Germline V gene data show CDR1 as MNHEY and CDR2 as SMNVEV (reference sequence). The CDR3 length is 12 residues. V was clipped by 4 bases and J by 3 bases, with 7 bases between them. The CDR3 DNA sequence: TGTGCCAGCAGTTCCCTAGGCTACGAGCAGTACTTC. Its translation is CASSSLGYEQYF.

The chain joins TRBV7-9 to TRBJ1-2, with no clear D. Germline V gene data show CDR1 as SEHNR and CDR2 as FQNEAQ (reference sequence). The germline V and J ends were trimmed by 1 base and 6 bases, with 15 bases remaining between them. The CDR3 is made up of 15 amino acids. CDR3 sequence: CASSLGGRLMDGYTF. The DNA of the CDR3 is TGTGCCAGCAGCTTAGGAGGGCGATTGATGGATGGCTACACCTTC. Based on the CDR3 plus reference TRBV7-9 and TRBJ1-2, the full variable domain is DTGVSQNPRHKITKRGQNVTFRCDPISEHNRLYWYRQTLGQGPEFLTYFQNEAQLEKSRLLSDRFSAERPKGSFSTLEIQRTEQGDSAMYLCASSLGGRLMDGYTFGSGTRLTVV.

For the CDR3, the DNA is TGCGCCAGCAGCCAAGGTCCTAGCAGGAGCTCCTACGAGCAGTACTTC. It is translated as CASSQGPSRSSYEQYF. V is TRBV4-1 and J is TRBJ2-7, with D possibly being TRBD2 (5 bases). Per germline, CDR1 MGHRA and CDR2 YSYEKL. The length of the CDR3 is 16 residues. V was pared by 1 base and J by 0 bases, with 13 bases between.

The rearrangement uses TRBV11-2 and TRBJ2-1, with 7 nucleotides matching TRBD1. CDR3 length: 16 residues. Trimming removed 4 bases from V and 6 bases from J; junction bases left unmatched: 12. CDR1 is SGHAT, CDR2 FQNNGV, per germline. The CDR3 reads CASSSIRGIDFNEQFF. CDR3 coding DNA: TGTGCCAGCAGCTCGATCAGGGGGATTGATTTCAATGAGCAGTTCTTC.